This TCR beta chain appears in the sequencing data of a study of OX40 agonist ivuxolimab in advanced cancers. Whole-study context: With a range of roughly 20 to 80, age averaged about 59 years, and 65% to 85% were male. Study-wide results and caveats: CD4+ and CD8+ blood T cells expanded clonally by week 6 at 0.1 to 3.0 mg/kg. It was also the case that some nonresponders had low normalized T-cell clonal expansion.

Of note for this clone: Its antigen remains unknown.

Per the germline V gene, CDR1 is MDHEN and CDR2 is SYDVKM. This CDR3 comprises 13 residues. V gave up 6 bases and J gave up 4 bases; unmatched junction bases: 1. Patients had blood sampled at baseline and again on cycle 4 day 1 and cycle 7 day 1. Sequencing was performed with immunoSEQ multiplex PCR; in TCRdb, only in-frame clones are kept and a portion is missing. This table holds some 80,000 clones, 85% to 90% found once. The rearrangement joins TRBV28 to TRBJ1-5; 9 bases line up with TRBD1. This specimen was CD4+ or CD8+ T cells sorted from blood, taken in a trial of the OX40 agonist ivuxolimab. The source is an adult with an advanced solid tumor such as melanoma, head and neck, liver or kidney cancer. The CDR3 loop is CASSDRGNQPQHF. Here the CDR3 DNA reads TGTGCCAGCAGCGACAGGGGGAATCAGCCCCAGCATTTT.